These 21 T cell receptor beta chains originate from one sample sequenced in a study of Tregs in tolerant kidney transplant recipients (dated by TCRdb to the late 2010s). The time point label, read with the paper, signifies: blood sample drawn before combined kidney and bone marrow transplant. Receptor libraries were prepared by the immunoSEQ multiplex PCR assay. TCRdb mirrors the immuneACCESS table, restricted to in-frame sequences. Some clones are absent from its copies; in checked studies, under half trace to an unresolved V gene, and the reason for the others is unknown. The sample contains roughly 80,000 clones, 95% to 98% of them found a single time. The top ten clonotypes cover 0.56% of the sample. Sequencing used CD4+ T cells from blood, obtained before the transplant. Receptors originate from a human donor who received a combined kidney and bone marrow transplant.

The rearrangement joins TRBV18 to TRBJ1-1, with 9 bases fitting TRBD1. The V and J ends lost 5 bases and 5 bases, in that order; junction bases with no gene match: 12. The V gene's germline CDR1 is KGHSH and CDR2 LQKENI. The CDR3 length is 16 residues. The CDR3 coding sequence is TGTGCCAGCTCATCAGTACCGGGACAGGGTTATACTGAAGCTTTCTTT. This codes for CASSSVPGQGYTEAFF.

Only one count was recorded for this clone. The chain is built from TRBV6-1 and TRBJ2-3, with TRBD1 matching over 10 bases. There are 17 residues in the CDR3. Germline CDR1 and CDR2: MNHNS and SASEGT. J lost 1 base, V lost 1 base, and 5 bases had no gene match. The chain's CDR3 is CASSEGQGAVGTDTQYF. DNA for the CDR3: TGTGCCAGCAGTGAAGGACAGGGGGCGGTGGGCACAGATACGCAGTATTTT.

CDR3 DNA sequence: TGTGCCAGCAGCCAAGATAGCGGGTGGACTAGCACAGATACGCAGTATTTT. It encodes CASSQDSGWTSTDTQYF. The genes are TRBV14 and TRBJ2-3; 7 nucleotides agree with TRBD2. J lost 0 bases, V lost 0 bases, and 6 bases had no gene match. The CDR3 length is 17 residues. The germline gives CDR1 SGHDN, CDR2 FVKESK.

The chain uses TRBV5-1 and TRBJ2-3; the D is unclear. V lost 4 bases, J lost 6 bases, and 12 bases lay in between. Germline V gene sequence: CDR1 SGHRS, CDR2 YFSETQ. The CDR3 has 13 amino acids. The CDR3 loop reads CASSTTPPDTQYF. The CDR3 bases are TGCGCCAGCAGCACGACTCCGCCGGATACGCAGTATTTT. Using reference TRBV5-1 and TRBJ2-3 for the parts outside the CDR3, the full variable domain is KAGVTQTPRYLIKTRGQQVTLSCSPISGHRSVSWYQQTPGQGLQFLFEYFSETQRNKGNFPGRFSGRQFSNSRSEMNVSTLELGDSALYLCASSTTPPDTQYFGPGTRLTVL.

This chain connects TRBV28 to TRBJ2-1; 13 bases line up with TRBD2. Germline loops: CDR1 MDHEN, CDR2 SYDVKM. The CDR3 contains 18 residues. J lost 4 bases, V lost 1 base, and 7 bases had no gene match. The CDR3 bases are TGTGCCAGCAGTTTATTAACGCTGACTAGCGGGAGGTACAATGAGCAGTTCTTC. It encodes CASSLLTLTSGRYNEQFF.

The chain combines TRBV5-1 with TRBJ1-1; 8 bases align to TRBD1. The CDR3 totals 15 residues. Trimming at V came to 7 bases and at J to 4 bases, leaving 12 bases not matched to a gene. Germline V CDR1 and CDR2: SGHRS, YFSETQ. The CDR3 sequence is CASHISGGAGTEAFF. DNA of the CDR3: TGCGCCAGCCATATTTCAGGGGGCGCGGGCACTGAAGCTTTCTTT.

The genes are TRBV4-1 and TRBJ2-7, with D perhaps TRBD1 (5 bases). CDR1 and CDR2 from the germline V gene are MGHRA and YSYEKL. Trimming shortened V by 1 base and J by 5 bases, and 21 bases separated the two germline ends. The CDR3 is 17 residues long. CDR3 sequence reads: CASSQVWTVLQQDEQYF. In DNA, the CDR3 is TGCGCCAGCAGCCAAGTATGGACGGTTCTTCAACAGGACGAGCAGTACTTC.

The rearrangement uses TRBV19 and TRBJ1-2; the match to TRBD1 covers 8 bases. CDR1 and CDR2 from the germline V gene are LNHDA and SQIVND (reference sequence). V shed 2 bases, J shed 5 bases, and the junction held 7 bases outside the gene matches. The CDR3 is made up of 15 amino acids. The CDR3 DNA reads TGTGCCAGTAGTATAATGACAGGGGAGGAATATGGCTACACCTTC. It is translated as CASSIMTGEEYGYTF.

The gene calls are TRBV29-1 and TRBJ2-3; perhaps TRBD2 as D (5 bases). The CDR3 has 14 residues. Germline V CDR1 and CDR2: SQVTM, ANQGSEA. V dropped 4 bases and J dropped 5 bases, with 16 bases sitting between them. The DNA for the CDR3 is TGCAGCGTTGGGGCTACGGGAAGTGGAGATACGCAGTATTTT. Protein: CSVGATGSGDTQYF.

V is TRBV9 and J is TRBJ2-1; TRBD2 matches at 10 bases. V lost 0 bases and J lost 9; bases outside the gene matches: 9. Germline assignment: CDR1 SGDLS and CDR2 YYNGEE. The CDR3 runs 16 residues. DNA of the CDR3: TGTGCCAGCAGCGTAGCTCCGAGCGGGAGGGAGGGTGAGCAGTTCTTC. This gives the protein CASSVAPSGREGEQFF.

This chain joins TRBV5-1 and TRBJ2-3; 12 bases map to TRBD2. V dropped 0 bases and J dropped 7; count of bases not matched to a gene: 6. The CDR3 runs to 16 residues. From germline, CDR1 is SGHRS and CDR2 YFSETQ. The CDR3 region has the DNA TGCGCCAGCAGCTTGGCTAGCGGGGGGGCCCTCCATACGCAGTATTTT. Protein: CASSLASGGALHTQYF.

CDR3 nucleotide sequence: TGTGCCAGCAGTTACCAGGGGGCTGGTGAAAAACTGTTTTTT. This encodes CASSYQGAGEKLFF. The chain couples TRBV11-2 to TRBJ1-4, with TRBD1 matching over 8 bases. CDR1 and CDR2 (germline): SGHAT, FQNNGV. After removal of 6 bases from V and 7 bases from J, the junction contained 7 bases not matched to a gene. The CDR3 is 14 residues long.

This clone occurred once. This chain uses TRBV5-8 with TRBJ2-7; 9 nucleotides match TRBD1. Trimming took 5 bases from V and 5 from J; bases not matched to a gene: 8. Germline V lookup: CDR1 SGHTS, CDR2 YDEGEE. CDR3 length: 14 residues. The CDR3 region is CASSYPGQGDEQYF. CDR3 bases: TGTGCCAGCAGTTACCCGGGACAGGGAGACGAGCAGTACTTC.

This clone was observed a single time. The chain combines TRBV7-2 with TRBJ2-5; TRBD1 is a possible D gene (6 bases). The CDR3 runs to 14 residues. V was trimmed by 5 bases and J by 5 bases, leaving 15 bases between them. Germline CDR1 SGHTA, CDR2 FQGNSA. The CDR3 sequence is CASSQNRVGETQYF. In DNA, the CDR3 is TGTGCCAGCAGCCAGAACAGGGTGGGGGAGACCCAGTACTTC.

CDR3 DNA sequence: TGCGCCAGCAGCTCGGGAAACTACGAGCAGTACTTC. The encoded protein is CASSSGNYEQYF. V usage is TRBV5-1 and J usage is TRBJ2-7, with TRBD2 as a possible D gene (5 bases). Trimming shortened V by 3 bases and J by 3 bases, and 7 bases separated the two germline ends. The CDR3 consists of 12 residues. Germline V gene data show CDR1 as SGHRS and CDR2 as YFSETQ.

The CDR3 nucleotides are TGCGCCAGCCAGGGGAGGAACACCGGGGAGCTGTTTTTT. Translating it yields CASQGRNTGELFF. The genes are TRBV4-3 and TRBJ2-2, with D possibly being TRBD1 (6 bases). Germline V CDR1 and CDR2: LGHNA, YSLEER. The V gene lost 8 bases and the J gene lost 1 base, with 8 bases spanning the gap. The CDR3 has 13 residues.

The chain links TRBV23-1 to TRBJ2-7; a weak D match, TRBD1 (5 bases). TRBV23-1 is given ORF status, its function remaining uncertain. Trimming left V 3 bases short and J 2 bases short, with 20 bases between. The CDR3 totals 17 residues. As DNA, the CDR3 is TGCGCCAGCAGTCACAATGAAGGGCAGGGAAGCGCCTACGAGCAGTACTTC. Amino acids: CASSHNEGQGSAYEQYF.

The chain has TRBV9 and TRBJ1-2; no clear D gene. CDR3 length: 13 amino acids. V was cut by 2 bases and J by 8 bases, with 13 bases left in between. Germline values: CDR1 SGDLS, CDR2 YYNGEE. This CDR3 is CASSVPTRWGYTF. The DNA for the CDR3 is TGTGCCAGCAGCGTCCCAACGCGGTGGGGCTACACCTTC.

The count of this clone is one. This chain links TRBV14 with TRBJ2-1; 7 bases line up with TRBD2. With V trimmed by 5 bases and J by 0 bases, 7 bases remained unmatched. The CDR3 spans 16 residues. The germline gives CDR1 SGHDN, CDR2 FVKESK. The CDR3 DNA reads as TGTGCCAGCAGCAGCCAGTGGGGGGGCTCCTACAATGAGCAGTTCTTC. As protein: CASSSQWGGSYNEQFF.

The sample holds one count of this clone. The chain recombines TRBV7-2 with TRBJ1-6, with D unclear. This CDR3 has 14 amino acids. The germline V and J ends were trimmed by 1 base and 9 bases, with 10 bases remaining between them. The V gene's germline CDR1 is SGHTA and CDR2 FQGNSA. Here the CDR3 DNA reads TGTGCCAGCAGCTTAGATCCGGGAACTTCACCCCTCCACTTT. Its translation is CASSLDPGTSPLHF.

The chain recombines TRBV28 with TRBJ2-1; weak D call: TRBD1 (6 bases). The CDR3 is 14 residues long. V gave up 6 bases and J gave up 6 bases, with 15 bases separating them. Germline V CDR1 and CDR2: MDHEN, SYDVKM. The CDR3 nucleotides read TGTGCCAGCAGGGGGGCTAAAAAGGGCAATGAGCAGTTCTTC. Translation: CASRGAKKGNEQFF. The entire variable domain, with the rest obtained from reference TRBV28 and TRBJ2-1, is as follows: DVKVTQSSRYLVKRTGEKVFLECVQDMDHENMFWYRQDPGLGLRLIYFSYDVKMKEKGDIPEGYSVSREKKERFSLILESASTNQTSMYLCASRGAKKGNEQFFGPGTRLTVL.